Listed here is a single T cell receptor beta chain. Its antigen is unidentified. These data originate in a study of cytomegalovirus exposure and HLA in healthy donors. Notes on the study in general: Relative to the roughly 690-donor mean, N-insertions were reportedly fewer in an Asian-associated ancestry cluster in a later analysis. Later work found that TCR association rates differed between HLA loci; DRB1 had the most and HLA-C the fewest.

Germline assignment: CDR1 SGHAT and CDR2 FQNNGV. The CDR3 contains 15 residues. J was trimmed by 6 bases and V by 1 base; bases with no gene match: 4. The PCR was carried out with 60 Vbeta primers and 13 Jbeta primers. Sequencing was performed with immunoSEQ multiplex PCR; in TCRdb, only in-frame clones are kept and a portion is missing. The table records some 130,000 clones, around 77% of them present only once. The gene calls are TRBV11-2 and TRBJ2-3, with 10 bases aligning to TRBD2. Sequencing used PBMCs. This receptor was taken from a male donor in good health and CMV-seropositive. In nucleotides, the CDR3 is TGTGCCAGCAGCTTAGTTAGCGGGGGGAGGGATACGCAGTATTTT. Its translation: CASSLVSGGRDTQYF.